This TCR beta chain appears in the sequencing data of a study of CD8+ T cells in alopecia areata. On the study more broadly: Each of the treated patients was given oral tofacitinib, 5 to 10 mg twice daily, for moderate-to-severe alopecia areata. By percentage of affected scalp area, the severity of treated patients was scored. The study, taken as a whole, reports: Although TCR sharing was seen in mice, sharing across patients was less clear, possibly for HLA-related reasons.

Concerning this clone itself: Its antigen is not known.

Treatment here: oral pan-JAK inhibitor, 5-10 mg twice daily. Researchers took lesional scalp punch biopsies and peripheral blood from people who were alopecia areata patients. This CDR3 is built from 13 residues. Trimming took 2 bases from V and 2 from J, leaving 5 bases between them. CDR1 and CDR2 (germline): SGHTA, FQGNSA. RNA extraction was followed by reverse transcription into cDNA, which acted as the sequencing template. The method was immunoSEQ multiplex PCR; TCRdb's version includes in-frame clones alone and lacks a portion of them. The table shows about 280,000 clones, with 58% occurring only once.

The starting material was CD4+ T cells sorted from blood, obtained at week 24, from a patient treated with tofacitinib. The receptor's source is a human donor with alopecia areata. The chain combines TRBV7-2 with TRBJ2-3, with D uncertain. The chain's CDR3 is CASSLQTTDTQYF. CDR3 in DNA: TGTGCCAGCAGCTTACAGACCACAGATACGCAGTATTTT. Using reference TRBV7-2 and TRBJ2-3 for the parts outside the CDR3, the full variable domain is GAGVSQSPSNKVTEKGKDVELRCDPISGHTALYWYRQSLGQGLEFLIYFQGNSAPDKSGLPSDRFSAERTGGSVSTLTIQRTQQEDSAVYLCASSLQTTDTQYFGPGTRLTVL.